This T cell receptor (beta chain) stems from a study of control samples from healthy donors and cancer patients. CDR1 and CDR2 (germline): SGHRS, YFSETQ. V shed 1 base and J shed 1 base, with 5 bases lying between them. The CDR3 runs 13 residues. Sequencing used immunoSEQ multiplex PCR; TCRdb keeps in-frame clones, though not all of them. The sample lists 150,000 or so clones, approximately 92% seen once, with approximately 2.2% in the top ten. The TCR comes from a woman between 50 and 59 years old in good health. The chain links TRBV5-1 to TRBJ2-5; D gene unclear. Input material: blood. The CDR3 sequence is CASSLLSQETQYF. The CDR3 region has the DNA TGCGCCAGCAGCTTGTTGTCCCAAGAGACCCAGTACTTC.